This note documents a single TCR beta chain sequence. The investigators amplified TCR beta CDR3 regions from RNA transcripts. TCR CDR3 regions were first amplified by RT-PCR with HTBI primers. TCRdb recomputed calls from the multiplex PCR reads with MiXCR, one row per CDR3 protein. The sample holds some 400,000 distinct CDR3 sequences, approximately 15% seen once. The sample comes from a study of T cells in Graves' hyperthyroidism and ophthalmopathy. The CDR3 consists of 15 residues. Germline V gives CDR1 MNHNS, CDR2 SASEGT. Trimming pared 5 bases from V and 6 bases from J, leaving 16 bases between. Recently diagnosed hyperthyroidism of less than 2 months' duration affected patients aged 18 to 65.

The chain employs TRBV6-1 and TRBJ2-2; possibly TRBD1 for D (6 bases). The sequence derives from a woman aged 60-70 years with Graves' hyperthyroidism. The specimen was blood. The CDR3 is CASSRDMRAPGELFF. The CDR3 region has the DNA TGTGCCAGCAGTAGGGACATGCGGGCTCCCGGGGAGCTGTTTTTT.